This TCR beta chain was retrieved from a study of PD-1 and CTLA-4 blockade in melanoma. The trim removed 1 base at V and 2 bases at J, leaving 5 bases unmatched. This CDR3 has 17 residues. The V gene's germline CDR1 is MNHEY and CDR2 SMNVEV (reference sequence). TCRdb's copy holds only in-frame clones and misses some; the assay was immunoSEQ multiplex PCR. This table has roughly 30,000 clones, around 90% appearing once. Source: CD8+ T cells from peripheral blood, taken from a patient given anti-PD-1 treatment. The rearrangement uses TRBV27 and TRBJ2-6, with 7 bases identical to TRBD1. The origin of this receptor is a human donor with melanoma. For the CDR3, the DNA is TGTGCCAGCAGTTTATATTGGACAGGAGCTGGGGCCAACGTCCTGACTTTC. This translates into CASSLYWTGAGANVLTF.